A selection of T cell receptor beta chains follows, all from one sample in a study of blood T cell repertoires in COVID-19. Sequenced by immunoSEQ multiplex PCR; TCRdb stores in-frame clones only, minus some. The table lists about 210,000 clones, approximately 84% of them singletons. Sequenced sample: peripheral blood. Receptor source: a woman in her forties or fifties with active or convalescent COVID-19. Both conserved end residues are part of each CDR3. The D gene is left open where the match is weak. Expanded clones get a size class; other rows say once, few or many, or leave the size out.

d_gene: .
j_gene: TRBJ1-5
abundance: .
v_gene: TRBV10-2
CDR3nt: TGCGCCAGCAGTGTTAGCGGCGGGGGGCAGCCCCAGCATTTT
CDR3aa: CASSVSGGGQPQHF

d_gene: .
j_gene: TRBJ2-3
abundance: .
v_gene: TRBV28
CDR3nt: TGTGCCAGCAGTTTTACCAGGATTAGCACAGATACGCAGTATTTT
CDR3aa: CASSFTRISTDTQYF

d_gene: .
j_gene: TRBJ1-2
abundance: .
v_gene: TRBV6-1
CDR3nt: TGTGCCAGCAGTGAAGCGCAATCAGTGGTTTTCGTCACAGACTATGGCTACACCTTC
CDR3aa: CASSEAQSVVFVTDYGYTF

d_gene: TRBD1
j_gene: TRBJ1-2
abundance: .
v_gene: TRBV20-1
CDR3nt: TGCAGTGCTAGTAAGGGGGCGGGTGGCTACACCTTC
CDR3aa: CSASKGAGGYTF

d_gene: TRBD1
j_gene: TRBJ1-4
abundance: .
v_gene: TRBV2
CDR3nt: TGTGCCAGCAGTGAAGGAGGGACAGTCGAAAAACTGTTTTTT
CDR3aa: CASSEGGTVEKLFF

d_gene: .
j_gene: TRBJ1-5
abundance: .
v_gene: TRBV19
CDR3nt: TGTGCCAGTAGTATGCTAAATCAGCCCCAGCATTTT
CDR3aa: CASSMLNQPQHF

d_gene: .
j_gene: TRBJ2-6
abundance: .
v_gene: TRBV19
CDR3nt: TGTGCCAGTAGTATAGCCCTACAGGGTGTGGGGGCCAACGTCCTGACTTTC
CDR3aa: CASSIALQGVGANVLTF

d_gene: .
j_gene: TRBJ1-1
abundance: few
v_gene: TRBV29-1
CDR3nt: TGCAGCGTTGAGAGAAACACTGAAGCTTTCTTT
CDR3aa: CSVERNTEAFF

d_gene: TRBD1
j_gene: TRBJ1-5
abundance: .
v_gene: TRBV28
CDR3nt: TGTGCCAGCAGTTTATTCACAGGGGGACGCAATCAGCCCCAGCATTTT
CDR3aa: CASSLFTGGRNQPQHF

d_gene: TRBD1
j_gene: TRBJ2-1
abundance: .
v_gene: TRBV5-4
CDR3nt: TGTGCCAGCAGCACGGGACAGGGGAGCAATGAGCAGTTCTTC
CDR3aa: CASSTGQGSNEQFF